The rows below give T cell receptor beta chains drawn from one sample of a study of cytomegalovirus exposure and HLA in healthy donors. Measured with immunoSEQ multiplex PCR; TCRdb has only the in-frame clones, and not every one. Of more than 100,000 clones detected, about 62% appear once; the ten largest clones hold more than 6.5%. Sample: PBMCs. All receptors derive from a woman aged 40-49 years in good health and CMV-seropositive. Both conserved end residues are part of each CDR3. Each record gives: D gene, clone size, CDR3 length, J gene, V gene, CDR3 DNA, CDR3 protein. A D gene is named only where the DNA matches it firmly. Some rows mark clone size as missing; the rest say once, few, many or name a class of expanded clone.

. | . | 12 | TRBJ1-1 | TRBV4-2 | TGTGCCAGCAGCCAATTGAACAGGGCGGCTTTCTTT | CASSQLNRAAFF
TRBD1 | once | 14 | TRBJ1-1 | TRBV19 | TGTGCCAGTAGTGGACAGGGCGGGAACACTGAAGCTTTCTTT | CASSGQGGNTEAFF
TRBD2 | . | 15 | TRBJ2-3 | TRBV27 | TGTGCCAGCAGCACCGGGACTAGCTCAGCAGATACGCAGTATTTT | CASSTGTSSADTQYF
TRBD1 | . | 14 | TRBJ2-4 | TRBV5-1 | TGCGCCTGCCGGGAAGACAGGGGAAAAAACATTCAGTACTTC | CACREDRGKNIQYF
TRBD1 | . | 14 | TRBJ1-2 | TRBV5-1 | TGCGCCAGCAGCATGGATACAGGGGTAATTGGCTACCCCTTC | CASSMDTGVIGYPF
. | . | 12 | TRBJ1-1 | TRBV6-6 | TGTGCCAGCAGTTTAGGGGTCACTGAAGCTTTCTTT | CASSLGVTEAFF
TRBD1 | . | 14 | TRBJ2-7 | TRBV19 | TGTGCCAGTAGCTACGACAGGGTAACCTACGAGCAGTACTTC | CASSYDRVTYEQYF
. | few | 14 | TRBJ2-5 | TRBV19 | TGTGCCAGTAGTATAGACGGGAGCCAGGAGACCCAGTACTTC | CASSIDGSQETQYF
. | . | 13 | TRBJ1-2 | TRBV5-1 | TGCGCCAGCAGCGTCGACGGGATAGTTGGCTACCCCTTC | CASSVDGIVGYPF
. | . | 16 | TRBJ1-5 | TRBV7-2 | TGTGCCAGCAGCTTAGTAGGCAGGGATATTGCTCAGCCCCAGCATTTT | CASSLVGRDIAQPQHF
TRBD2 | . | 15 | TRBJ2-7 | TRBV6-6 | TGTGCCAGCAGTGATGGACTAGCGGGGGCCTACGAGCAGTACTTC | CASSDGLAGAYEQYF
TRBD2 | . | 16 | TRBJ2-3 | TRBV6-4 | TGTGCCAGCAGTTACTCCGGCCTAGCGGGCACAGATACGCAGTATTTT | CASSYSGLAGTDTQYF
TRBD1 | . | 15 | TRBJ2-1 | TRBV6-1 | TGTGCCAGCTGGTGGGAGGGGGACAGGGCAGCTGAGCAGTTCTTC | CASWWEGDRAAEQFF
TRBD2 | . | 15 | TRBJ2-7 | TRBV11-1 | TGTGCCAGCAGCTCGGGACTAGCGGGGCTCTACGAGCAGTACTTC | CASSSGLAGLYEQYF
. | . | 14 | TRBJ1-1 | TRBV5-1 | TGCGCCAGCAGCTTGGAACGGGGGGTCACTGAAGCTTTCTTT | CASSLERGVTEAFF
. | few | 14 | TRBJ2-7 | TRBV6-6 | TGTGCCAGCAGTTACTCCGCCAGGGTCTACGAGCAGTACTTC | CASSYSARVYEQYF
TRBD2 | once | 14 | TRBJ2-1 | TRBV28 | TGTGCCAGTGGGACTAGCGGGAGGGCGGATGAGCAGTTCTTC | CASGTSGRADEQFF
. | many | 14 | TRBJ1-1 | TRBV11-2 | TGTGCCAGCAGTTATGGGGGGGGGAGCACTGAAGCTTTCTTT | CASSYGGGSTEAFF
. | . | 15 | TRBJ2-5 | TRBV7-9 | TGTGCCAGCAGCTTAGGGACAACCCTACGAGAGACCCAGTACTTC | CASSLGTTLRETQYF
TRBD2 | . | 14 | TRBJ2-7 | TRBV6-5 | TGTGCCAGCAGTTACGGAGGGAGGGCCAACGAGCAGTACTTC | CASSYGGRANEQYF
TRBD1 | . | 13 | TRBJ2-3 | TRBV2 | TGTGCCAGCAGTCGACAGGGGACAGATACGCAGTATTTT | CASSRQGTDTQYF
. | . | 13 | TRBJ2-7 | TRBV5-6 | TGTGCCAGCAGCCCGGCAGGCCGGCACGAGCAGTACTTC | CASSPAGRHEQYF
TRBD2 | . | 18 | TRBJ2-3 | TRBV27 | TGTGCCAGCAGTTTATTCGGTGGGGGACTAGCGGGAGGAGATACGCAGTATTTT | CASSLFGGGLAGGDTQYF
. | . | 14 | TRBJ1-4 | TRBV7-8 | TGTGCCAGCAGCCTACGGGAGGATAGCGAAAAACTGTTTTTT | CASSLREDSEKLFF
TRBD1 | . | 12 | TRBJ1-6 | TRBV13 | TGTGCCAGCAGCTCGATCGACAGGGCCTTATACTTT | CASSSIDRALYF
TRBD2 | . | 18 | TRBJ2-3 | TRBV29-1 | TGCAGCGTTGGGTATTCCCGACTAGCGGGGGAGAGCACAGATACGCAGTATTTT | CSVGYSRLAGESTDTQYF
. | . | 15 | TRBJ1-5 | TRBV4-1 | TGCGCCAGCAGCCAAGATAGTGATAGCAATCAGCCCCAGCATTTT | CASSQDSDSNQPQHF
. | . | 13 | TRBJ2-5 | TRBV27 | TGTGCCAGCAGTTTAGGCCCGCCGGAGACCCAGTACTTC | CASSLGPPETQYF
. | . | 13 | TRBJ1-1 | TRBV9 | TGTGCCAGCAGCGTAGCTACGGGAACTGAAGCTTTCTTT | CASSVATGTEAFF